The source of this TCR beta chain is a study of T cells in Graves' hyperthyroidism and ophthalmopathy. Findings of the study overall: Most clonotypes that expanded in the thyroid above 0.001 also showed up in blood.

Clinical symptoms, serum thyroxine and TRAb, thyroid ultrasound and orbital computed tomography were used for the diagnoses. This clonotype appeared many times. Its antigen remains unknown. RNA transcripts were the template for amplifying TCR beta CDR3 regions. Carried out on the TCR CDR3, a first-round RT-PCR used the HTBI primer set. TCRdb processed the multiplex PCR reads anew with MiXCR; each CDR3 protein has one entry. Of fewer than 750,000 distinct CDR3 sequences detected, about 45% appear once; the ten largest clones hold about 7.8%. This CDR3 spans 14 amino acids. The V and J ends lost 4 bases and 0 bases respectively, with 10 bases between them. Germline assignment: CDR1 SGHDT and CDR2 YYEEEE.

The sample taken for sequencing was peripheral blood or thyroid tissue (not recorded which). The rearrangement uses TRBV5-6 and TRBJ1-2; tentative D call: TRBD1 (6 bases). The sequence derives from a woman aged 18-30 years with Graves' hyperthyroidism. The CDR3 region has the DNA TGTGCCAGCAGCCAGGGGTGGGCTAACTATGGCTACACCTTC. Translation: CASSQGWANYGYTF.